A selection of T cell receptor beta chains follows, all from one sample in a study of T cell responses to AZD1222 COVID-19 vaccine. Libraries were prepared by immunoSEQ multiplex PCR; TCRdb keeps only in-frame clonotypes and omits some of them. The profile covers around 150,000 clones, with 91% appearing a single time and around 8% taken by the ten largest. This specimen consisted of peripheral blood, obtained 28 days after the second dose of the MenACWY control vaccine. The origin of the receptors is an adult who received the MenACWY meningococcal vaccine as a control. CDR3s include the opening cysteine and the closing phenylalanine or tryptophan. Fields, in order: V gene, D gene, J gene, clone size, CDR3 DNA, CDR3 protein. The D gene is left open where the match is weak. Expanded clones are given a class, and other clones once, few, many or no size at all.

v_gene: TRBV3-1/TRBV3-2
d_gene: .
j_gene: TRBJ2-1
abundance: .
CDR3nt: TGTGCCAGCAGCCAAGATCCCAGCGGAGGGTTTGAGCAGTTCTTC
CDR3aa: CASSQDPSGGFEQFF

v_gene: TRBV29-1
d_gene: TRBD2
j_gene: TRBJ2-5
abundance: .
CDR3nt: TGCAGCGTAGGGACTAGCGGGGGAGTACAAGAGACCCAGTACTTC
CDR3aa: CSVGTSGGVQETQYF

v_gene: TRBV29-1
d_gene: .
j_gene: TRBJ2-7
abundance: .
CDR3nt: TGCAGCGTTGAATTTGGGGCGGTGGGGGAGCAGTACTTC
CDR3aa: CSVEFGAVGEQYF

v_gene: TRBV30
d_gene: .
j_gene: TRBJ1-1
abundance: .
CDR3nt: TGTGCCTGGAGCCGACCGTGGGCTGAAGCTTTCTTT
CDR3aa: CAWSRPWAEAFF

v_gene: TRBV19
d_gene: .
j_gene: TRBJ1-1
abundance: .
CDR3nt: TGTGCCAGTAGTATAAAGAAATACACTGAAGCTTTCTTT
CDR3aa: CASSIKKYTEAFF

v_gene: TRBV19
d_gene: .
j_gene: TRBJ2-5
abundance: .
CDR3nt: TGTGCCAGTAGTATTGTAGCGTGGGAGACCCAGTACTTC
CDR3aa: CASSIVAWETQYF

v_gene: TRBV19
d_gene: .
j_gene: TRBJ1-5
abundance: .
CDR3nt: TGTGCCAGTAGTATTTGGACCGACAGGAACAATCAGCCCCAGCATTTT
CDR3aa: CASSIWTDRNNQPQHF

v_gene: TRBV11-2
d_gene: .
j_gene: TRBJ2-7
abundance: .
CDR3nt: TGTGCCAGCAGCCCACAGACAGGGAGGTCCGAGCAGTACTTC
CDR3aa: CASSPQTGRSEQYF

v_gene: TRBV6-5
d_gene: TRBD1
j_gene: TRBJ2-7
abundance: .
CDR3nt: TGTGCCAGCAAGCCCCTGACAGGGTCCTACGAGCAGTACTTC
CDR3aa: CASKPLTGSYEQYF

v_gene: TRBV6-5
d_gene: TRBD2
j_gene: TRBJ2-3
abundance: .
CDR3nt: TGTGCCAGCAGCCCGGGACTAGCGTCAGGCACGCAGTATTTT
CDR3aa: CASSPGLASGTQYF

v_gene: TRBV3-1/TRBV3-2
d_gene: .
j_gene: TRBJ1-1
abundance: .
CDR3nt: TGTGCCAGCAGCCACGGGGGCCCCAGTACTGAAGCTTTCTTT
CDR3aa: CASSHGGPSTEAFF

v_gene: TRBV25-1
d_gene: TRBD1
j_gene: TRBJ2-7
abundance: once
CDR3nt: TGTGCCAGCAGTGGGCAGGGGGCCACCTACGAGCAGTACTTC
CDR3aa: CASSGQGATYEQYF

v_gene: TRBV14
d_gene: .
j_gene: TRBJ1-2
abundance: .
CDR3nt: TGTGCCAGCAGCCAAGATCCCGGTGGCTACACCTTC
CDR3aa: CASSQDPGGYTF